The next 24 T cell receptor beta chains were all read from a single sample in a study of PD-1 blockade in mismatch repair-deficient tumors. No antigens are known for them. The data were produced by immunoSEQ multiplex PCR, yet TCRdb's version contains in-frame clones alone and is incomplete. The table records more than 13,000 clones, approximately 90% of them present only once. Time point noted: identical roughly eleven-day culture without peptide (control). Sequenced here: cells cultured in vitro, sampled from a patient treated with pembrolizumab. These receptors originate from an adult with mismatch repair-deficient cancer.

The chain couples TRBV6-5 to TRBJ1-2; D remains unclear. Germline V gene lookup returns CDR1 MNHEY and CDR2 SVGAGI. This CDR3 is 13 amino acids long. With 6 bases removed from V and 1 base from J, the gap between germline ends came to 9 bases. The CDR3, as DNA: TGTGCCAGCAGCTCCTGGGGTAACTATGGCTACACCTTC. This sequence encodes CASSSWGNYGYTF.

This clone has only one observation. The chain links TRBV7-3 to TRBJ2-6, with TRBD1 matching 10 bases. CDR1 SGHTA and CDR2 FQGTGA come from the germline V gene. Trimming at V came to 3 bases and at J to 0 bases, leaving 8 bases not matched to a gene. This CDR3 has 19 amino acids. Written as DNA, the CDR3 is TGTGCCAGCAGCTTGACCCCGGGACAGGGGTCCTCTGGGGCCAACGTCCTGACTTTC. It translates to CASSLTPGQGSSGANVLTF.

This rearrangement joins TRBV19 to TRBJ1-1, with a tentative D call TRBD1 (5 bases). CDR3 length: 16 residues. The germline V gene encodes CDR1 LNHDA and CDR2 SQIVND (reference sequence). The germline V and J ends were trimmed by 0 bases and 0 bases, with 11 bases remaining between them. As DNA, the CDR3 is TGTGCCAGTAGTATAGATCGGGGGATGTTGAACACTGAAGCTTTCTTT. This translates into CASSIDRGMLNTEAFF.

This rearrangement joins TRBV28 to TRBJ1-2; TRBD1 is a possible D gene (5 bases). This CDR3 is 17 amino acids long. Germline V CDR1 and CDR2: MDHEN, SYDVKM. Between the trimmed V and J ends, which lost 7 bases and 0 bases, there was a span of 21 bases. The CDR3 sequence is CASIFGSGGKSNYGYTF. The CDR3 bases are TGTGCCAGCATCTTCGGGTCGGGGGGGAAGTCTAACTATGGCTACACCTTC.

The CDR3 bases are TGTGCCAGCTTTTCATTCTCTAGCGGGAGTTTTTACGAGCAGTACTTC. Its protein product is CASFSFSSGSFYEQYF. The V and J genes are TRBV2 and TRBJ2-7; 10 positions agree with TRBD2. Trimming cost V 8 bases and J 4 bases; bases outside gene matches: 14. The CDR3 contains 16 residues. Per germline, CDR1 SNHLY and CDR2 FYNNEI.

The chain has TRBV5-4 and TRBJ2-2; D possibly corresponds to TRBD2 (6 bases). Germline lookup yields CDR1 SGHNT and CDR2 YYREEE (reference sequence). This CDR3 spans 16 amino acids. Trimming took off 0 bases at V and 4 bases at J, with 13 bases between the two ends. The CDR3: CASSLAIRRGTGELFF. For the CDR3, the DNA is TGTGCCAGCAGCTTGGCGATCAGGCGGGGCACCGGGGAGCTGTTTTTT.

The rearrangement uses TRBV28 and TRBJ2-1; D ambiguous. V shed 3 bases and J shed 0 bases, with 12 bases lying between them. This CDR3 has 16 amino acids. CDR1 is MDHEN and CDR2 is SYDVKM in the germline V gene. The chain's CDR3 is CASSFYGRSSYNEQFF. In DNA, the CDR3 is TGTGCCAGCAGTTTCTACGGCCGAAGCTCCTACAATGAGCAGTTCTTC. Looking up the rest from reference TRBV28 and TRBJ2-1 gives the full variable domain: DVKVTQSSRYLVKRTGEKVFLECVQDMDHENMFWYRQDPGLGLRLIYFSYDVKMKEKGDIPEGYSVSREKKERFSLILESASTNQTSMYLCASSFYGRSSYNEQFFGPGTRLTVL.

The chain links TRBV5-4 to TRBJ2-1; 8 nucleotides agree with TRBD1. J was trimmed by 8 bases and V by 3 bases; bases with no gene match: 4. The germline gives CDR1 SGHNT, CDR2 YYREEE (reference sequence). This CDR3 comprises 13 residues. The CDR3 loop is CASSWTGQDEQFF. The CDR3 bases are TGTGCCAGCAGCTGGACAGGGCAGGATGAGCAGTTCTTC.

CDR3 sequence (DNA): TGCGCCAGCAGCTGGGGGACTAGCGGGTCCTACGAGCAGTACTTC. Translation: CASSWGTSGSYEQYF. The chain joins TRBV5-1 to TRBJ2-7, with 12 bases fitting TRBD2. From germline, CDR1 is SGHRS and CDR2 YFSETQ. The CDR3 has 15 residues. After removal of 3 bases from V and 1 base from J, the junction contained 2 bases not matched to a gene.

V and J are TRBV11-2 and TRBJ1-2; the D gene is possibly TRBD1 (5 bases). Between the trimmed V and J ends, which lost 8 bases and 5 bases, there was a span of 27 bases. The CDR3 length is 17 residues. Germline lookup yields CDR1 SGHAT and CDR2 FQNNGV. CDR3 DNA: TGTGCCAGCCGCCAAAGCCCGGGCGGCAGGGCCTTGTATGGCTACACCTTC. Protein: CASRQSPGGRALYGYTF. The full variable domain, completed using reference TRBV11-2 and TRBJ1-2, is EAGVAQSPRYKIIEKRQSVAFWCNPISGHATLYWYQQILGQGPKLLIQFQNNGVVDDSQLPKDRFSAERLKGVDSTLKIQPAKLEDSAVYLCASRQSPGGRALYGYTFGSGTRLTVV.

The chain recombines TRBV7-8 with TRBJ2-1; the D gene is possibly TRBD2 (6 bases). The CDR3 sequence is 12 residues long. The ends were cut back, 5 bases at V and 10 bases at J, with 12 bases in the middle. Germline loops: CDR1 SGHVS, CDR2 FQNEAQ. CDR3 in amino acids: CASSRTIEEQFF. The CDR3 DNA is TGTGCCAGCAGCCGGACTATTGAAGAGCAGTTCTTC.

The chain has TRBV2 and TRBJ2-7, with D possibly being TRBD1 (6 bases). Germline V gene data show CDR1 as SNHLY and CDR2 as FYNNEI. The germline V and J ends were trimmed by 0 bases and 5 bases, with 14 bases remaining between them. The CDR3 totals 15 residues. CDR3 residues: CASSEALTGWDEQYF. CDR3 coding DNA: TGTGCCAGCAGTGAAGCCTTGACAGGATGGGACGAGCAGTACTTC.

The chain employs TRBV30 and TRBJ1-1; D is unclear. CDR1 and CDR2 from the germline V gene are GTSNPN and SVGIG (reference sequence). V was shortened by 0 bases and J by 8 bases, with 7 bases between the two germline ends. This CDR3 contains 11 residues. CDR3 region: CAWSVVREAFF. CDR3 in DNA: TGTGCCTGGAGTGTAGTCAGGGAAGCTTTCTTT.

The CDR3 DNA is TGCGCCAGCAGCCAAGACGGGGGATTGTCCTACGAGCAGTACTTC. Residues: CASSQDGGLSYEQYF. J is TRBJ2-7 and V is TRBV4-1, with D tentatively TRBD2 (6 bases). Per the germline V gene, CDR1 is MGHRA and CDR2 is YSYEKL. Deletions cut 0 bases from V and 1 base from J, with 10 bases between. The CDR3 has 15 residues.

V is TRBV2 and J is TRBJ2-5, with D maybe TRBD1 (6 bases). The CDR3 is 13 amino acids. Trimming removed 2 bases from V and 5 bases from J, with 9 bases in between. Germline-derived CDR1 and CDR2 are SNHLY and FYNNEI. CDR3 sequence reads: CASSEQGLETQYF. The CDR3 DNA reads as TGTGCCAGCAGTGAACAGGGGTTGGAGACCCAGTACTTC.

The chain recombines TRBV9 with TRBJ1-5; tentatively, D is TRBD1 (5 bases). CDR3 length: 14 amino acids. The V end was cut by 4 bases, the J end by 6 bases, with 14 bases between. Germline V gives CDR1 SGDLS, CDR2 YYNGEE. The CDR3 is CASSQGPLGQPQHF. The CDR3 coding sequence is TGTGCCAGCAGCCAGGGCCCCCTTGGTCAGCCCCAGCATTTT.

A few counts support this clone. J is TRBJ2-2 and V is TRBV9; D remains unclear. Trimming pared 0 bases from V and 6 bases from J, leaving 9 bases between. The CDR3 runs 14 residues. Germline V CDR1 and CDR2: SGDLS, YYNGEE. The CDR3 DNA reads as TGTGCCAGCAGCGTAGACGGCCGACCCGGGGAGCTGTTTTTT. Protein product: CASSVDGRPGELFF.

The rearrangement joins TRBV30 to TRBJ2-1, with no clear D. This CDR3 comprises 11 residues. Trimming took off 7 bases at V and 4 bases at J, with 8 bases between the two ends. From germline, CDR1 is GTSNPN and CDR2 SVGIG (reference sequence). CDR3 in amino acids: CASSLYNEQFF. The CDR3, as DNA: TGTGCCTCATCCTTATACAATGAGCAGTTCTTC.

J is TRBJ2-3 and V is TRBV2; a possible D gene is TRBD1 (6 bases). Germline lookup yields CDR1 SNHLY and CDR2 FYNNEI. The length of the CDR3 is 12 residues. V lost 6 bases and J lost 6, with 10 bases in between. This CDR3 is CASRGAEDTQYF. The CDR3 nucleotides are TGTGCCAGCAGGGGGGCAGAGGATACGCAGTATTTT.

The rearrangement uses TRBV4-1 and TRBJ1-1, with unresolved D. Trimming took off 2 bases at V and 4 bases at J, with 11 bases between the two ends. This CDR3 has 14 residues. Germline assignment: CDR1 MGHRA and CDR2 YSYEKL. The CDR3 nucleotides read TGCGCCAGCAGCCAAATAGGCTCTGTCACTGAAGCTTTCTTT. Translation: CASSQIGSVTEAFF.

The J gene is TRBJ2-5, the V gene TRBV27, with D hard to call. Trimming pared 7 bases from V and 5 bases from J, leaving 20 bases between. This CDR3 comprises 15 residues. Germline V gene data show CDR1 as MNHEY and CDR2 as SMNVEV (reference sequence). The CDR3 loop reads CASTTRKGNPETQYF. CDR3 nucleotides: TGTGCCAGCACCACTCGAAAGGGTAATCCGGAGACCCAGTACTTC.

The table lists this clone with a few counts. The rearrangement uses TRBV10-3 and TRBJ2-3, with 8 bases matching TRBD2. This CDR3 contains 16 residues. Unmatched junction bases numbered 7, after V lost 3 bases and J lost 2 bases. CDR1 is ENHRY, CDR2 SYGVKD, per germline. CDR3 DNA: TGTGCCATCAGTGAACAGGGTAGCGGGGTCACAGATACGCAGTATTTT. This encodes CAISEQGSGVTDTQYF.

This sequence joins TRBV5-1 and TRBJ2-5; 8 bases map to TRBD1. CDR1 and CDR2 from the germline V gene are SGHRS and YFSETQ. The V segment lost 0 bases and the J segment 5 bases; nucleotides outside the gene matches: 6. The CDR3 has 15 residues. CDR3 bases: TGCGCCAGCAGCTTGGGCGGACAGGGTGGGGAGACCCAGTACTTC. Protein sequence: CASSLGGQGGETQYF. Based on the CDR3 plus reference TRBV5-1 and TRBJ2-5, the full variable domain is KAGVTQTPRYLIKTRGQQVTLSCSPISGHRSVSWYQQTPGQGLQFLFEYFSETQRNKGNFPGRFSGRQFSNSRSEMNVSTLELGDSALYLCASSLGGQGGETQYFGPGTRLLVL.

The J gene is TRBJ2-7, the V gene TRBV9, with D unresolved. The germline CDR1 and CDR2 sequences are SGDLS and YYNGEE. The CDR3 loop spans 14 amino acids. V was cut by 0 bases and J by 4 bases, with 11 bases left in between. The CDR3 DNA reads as TGTGCCAGCAGCGTAGGGCATAAGGAGTACGAGCAGTACTTC. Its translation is CASSVGHKEYEQYF.